This TCR beta chain was documented in a study of early T cells in non-severe SARS-CoV-2 infection. The sample holds a few counts of this clonotype. The protocol attached unique molecular identifiers to individual cDNA molecules. From the 5' RACE reads, TCRdb called clonotypes with MiXCR, one entry per CDR3 protein. The data hold some 48,000 distinct CDR3 sequences, with under 7.5% observed a single time. The TCR was taken from an adult who was a healthcare worker with PCR-confirmed SARS-CoV-2 infection or an uninfected control (not recorded which). Specimen: whole blood, collected at baseline.

CDR3 DNA: TGTGCCAGCAGCTTAAGGAGCTCCTATAATTCACCCCTCCACTTT. Translating it yields CASSLRSSYNSPLHF. The chain uses TRBV7-8 and TRBJ1-6; no definite D call. Germline V gives CDR1 SGHVS, CDR2 FQNEAQ. The CDR3 extends over 15 amino acids. Trimming removed 2 bases from V and 0 bases from J, with 5 bases in between. Full variable domain (rest looked up from reference TRBV7-8 and TRBJ1-6): GAGVSQSPRYKVAKRGQDVALRCDPISGHVSLFWYQQALGQGPEFLTYFQNEAQLDKSGLPSDRFFAERPEGSVSTLKIQRTQQEDSAVYLCASSLRSSYNSPLHFGNGTRLTVT.